This passage covers 11 T cell receptor beta chains from one sample sequenced in a study of regulatory T cells in long-lasting Graves disease. According to the study, TCR beta libraries were built with iRepertoire HTBI primers and CDR3-region Arm-PCR. One entry per CDR3 protein results from TCRdb running MiXCR on the multiplex PCR reads. The table shows about 620,000 distinct CDR3 sequences, with about 16% occurring only once. Time point specified: newly diagnosed GD, antithyroid drugs for less than 3 months. From RNA extracted from PBMCs, the TCR library was made. The same specimen was also included in a second study, on T cells in Graves' hyperthyroidism and ophthalmopathy.

The specimen was peripheral blood mononuclear cells (PBMCs), collected at new diagnosis, from a patient treated with antithyroid drugs. The receptors here all came from a woman between 25 and 40 years old with Graves disease.

This clonotype was seen at least ten times. The chain is built from TRBV3-1 and TRBJ2-1; 8 bases line up with TRBD2. CDR1 is LGHDT and CDR2 is YNNKEL in the germline V gene (reference sequence). The CDR3 has 16 amino acids. V gave up 5 bases and J gave up 9 bases; unmatched junction bases: 15. The CDR3 DNA reads TGTGCCAGCAGCATCAGGTGGAGCGGGAGTGCGCGTGAGCAGTTCTTC. Translation: CASSIRWSGSAREQFF.

To note about this clonotype: Possible read error: a much larger clone is one base away. This chain joins TRBV12-3 or TRBV12-4 and TRBJ2-5; 10 bases align to TRBD1. The length of the CDR3 is 17 residues. CDR3 DNA: TGTGGCAGCAGCCAGACCCTCTCGACAGGGGGCCCAGAGACCCAGTACTTC. Translation: CGSSQTLSTGGPETQYF.

In its sample, this clonotype was seen many times. The chain has TRBV27 and TRBJ1-1; tentatively, D is TRBD1 (5 bases). The CDR3 has 15 residues. V lost 5 bases and J lost 3, with 16 bases in between. Germline V gene lookup returns CDR1 MNHEY and CDR2 SMNVEV (reference sequence). The CDR3 nucleotides are TGTGCCAGCAGTCCAGGACTCGGAGGGGACACTGAAGCTTTCTTT. It is translated as CASSPGLGGDTEAFF.

This chain links TRBV18 with TRBJ2-3, with TRBD2 identical over 7 bases. Germline lookup yields CDR1 KGHSH and CDR2 LQKENI. This CDR3 has 15 amino acids. Losses at the gene ends were 2 bases for V and 7 bases for J; bases not matched to a gene: 9. CDR3 region: CASSPSLAAPHTQYF. CDR3 nucleotides: TGTGCCAGCTCACCATCGCTAGCGGCGCCCCATACGCAGTATTTT.

This clonotype was counted a single time. With a much larger clone just one base away, this may be a read error. This chain links TRBV12-3 or TRBV12-4 with TRBJ1-4, with TRBD1 matching 7 bases. The CDR3 is 19 residues long. CDR3 nucleotides: TGTGCCAGCAGTTTTCAGTCCAGGGGGTACGGTCCATCTAATGAAAAACTGCTTTTT. As protein: CASSFQSRGYGPSNEKLLF.

This clonotype came up many times. V usage is TRBV5-6 and J usage is TRBJ2-7; perhaps TRBD2 as D (6 bases). Trimming stripped 4 bases from V and 3 bases from J, with 8 bases between. From germline, CDR1 is SGHDT and CDR2 YYEEEE. This CDR3 has 12 amino acids. CDR3 nucleotide sequence: TGTGCCAGCAGCGGGGGGTACTACGAGCAGTACTTC. Translating it yields CASSGGYYEQYF.

This clonotype was picked up many times. This chain uses TRBV28 with TRBJ2-2, with D uncertain. The CDR3 length is 14 residues. Germline values: CDR1 MDHEN, CDR2 SYDVKM. The V end lost 2 bases, the J end lost 6 bases, and 10 bases lay between the germline ends. CDR3 sequence reads: CASSLVGWSGELFF. The CDR3 DNA sequence: TGTGCCAGCAGTTTAGTAGGGTGGTCCGGGGAGCTGTTTTTT.

A few counts support this clonotype. The chain couples TRBV10-2 to TRBJ1-5, with a possible D match to TRBD1 (5 bases). Between the trimmed V and J ends, which lost 6 bases and 1 base, there was a span of 13 bases. This CDR3 comprises 15 residues. Per germline, CDR1 WSHSY and CDR2 SAAADI. CDR3 in amino acids: CASSKGIRSNQPQHF. The CDR3 region has the DNA TGCGCCAGCAGCAAGGGGATTCGGAGCAATCAGCCCCAGCATTTT.

Note on this clonotype: Being one base from a much bigger clone, this may be a read error. The rearrangement joins TRBV7-6 to TRBJ2-3; the match to TRBD2 covers 7 bases. The end of the DNA aligns better with TRBJ2-1, so the J call may be wrong. There are 17 residues in the CDR3. The germline V gene encodes CDR1 SGHVS and CDR2 FNYEAQ. CDR3 in amino acids: CASSPSVSAGDLAEQFF. DNA for the CDR3: TGTGCCAGCAGCCCCTCCGTTTCCGCGGGAGACTTGGCCGAGCAGTTCTTC.

A few counts support this clonotype. The chain has TRBV28 and TRBJ2-4; 7 bases agree with TRBD2. V shed 4 bases and J 5 bases; nucleotides not matched to a gene: 2. The CDR3 spans 13 residues. Per germline, CDR1 MDHEN and CDR2 SYDVKM. The CDR3 here is CASSWTSQNIQYF. DNA of the CDR3: TGTGCCAGCAGTTGGACTAGTCAAAACATTCAGTACTTC.

V is TRBV12-3 or TRBV12-4 and J is TRBJ2-6, with unresolved D. V lost 3 bases and J lost 0, with 12 bases in between. The CDR3 runs 17 residues. This CDR3 is CASSLGLVFSGANVLTF. CDR3 coding DNA: TGTGCCAGCAGTTTGGGGTTGGTTTTCTCTGGGGCCAACGTCCTGACTTTC.